The entry below describes one T cell receptor (beta chain). This clone showed up just a few times. Its antigen has not been determined. Base-call qualities are not available, and no considerably larger clone is one nucleotide away. TCRbeta CDR3 regions were amplified from genomic DNA using the immunoSEQ Assay, a bias-controlled multiplex PCR. The published analysis was carried out like this. The number of nucleated cells in each sample was estimated by amplification of reference gene primers within the assay. To quantify the absolute abundance of each unique TCRbeta CDR3 rearrangement, sequence reads were collapsed and filtered. For each sample, productive Simpson clonality was calculated by taking the square root of Simpson's diversity index across productive rearrangements. Entries here come from immuneACCESS through TCRdb and include only in-frame sequences with V and J called. Some clones fail to appear in such tables; in the studies checked, an unresolved V gene covers under half of the shortfall, and the cause of the remainder is unknown. D and trimming come from the DNA, and the V and J calls and clone size come from that table. The sample data list 130,000 or so clones, and over 70% of these were observed just once. The ten biggest clones cover over 15% of the sample.

The source of the sample is a study of blood T cell repertoires in COVID-19 (dated by TCRdb to the early 2020s). Turning to the overall study: The collaborator samples originated in the United States, Italy and Spain and spanned the acute and convalescent phases of COVID-19. A freely available public database, intended as a resource for researchers studying the immune response to SARS-CoV-2, is where the repertoires were released. The prospective study material was composed of cDNA or gDNA derived from T cells, B-cell-depleted T cells, or PBMCs. Nearly every sample came with metadata listing a de-identified subject ID, COVID-19 status, age in years and sex. HLA class I and class II types, where available, came from metadata supplied by the sample provider rather than from assay-based typing. Samples came from the ongoing ImmuneRACE study (first 160 participants) plus 1,254 subjects from 6 global collaborators. Deeply sampled blood TCRbeta repertoires from subjects exposed to, actively infected with, or recovered from COVID-19 were included in the dataset.

What the authors observed across the whole study: How much clinical and demographic metadata was included differed by source and by participant, and the metadata was provided uncurated.

Each collaborating institution followed its own protocols to collect whole blood in K2EDTA tubes. For TCRbeta analysis, collaborators shipped samples in one of three forms: frozen whole blood, isolated PBMCs, or DNA extracted from either of those sample types. Taken from cysteine to phenylalanine, the CDR3 has 16 residues. The read is trimmed to its CDR3 DNA, 48 bases read in frame from base 1. Taken from the germline V gene (reference sequence), the CDR1 and CDR2 loops are SEHNR and FQNEAQ. V lost 4 bases and J lost 0 bases; the stretch between them is 16 bases long. The origin of this receptor is an elderly man with acute or convalescent COVID-19. The chain is encoded by TRBV7-9 joined to TRBJ2-7; 6 matching bases give a weak D call of TRBD2. Sequencing used peripheral blood. The DNA sequence is as follows: TGTGCCAGCAGCTCCTCAGGCGGGGTGAACTCCTACGAGCAGTACTTC. Its translation reads: CASSSSGGVNSYEQYF.